This record concerns one T cell receptor (beta chain) sequence. What it binds is not known. Germline CDR1 reads MDHEN; CDR2 reads SYDVKM. The CDR3 sequence is 13 residues long. V gave up 6 bases and J gave up 3 bases, with 12 bases separating them. Libraries of TCR beta came from quantitative 5'-RACE with molecular barcodes. MiXCR, applied by TCRdb to the 5' RACE reads, yields one record per CDR3 protein. In the table there are about 400,000 distinct CDR3 sequences, about 20% of which are singletons. These data belong to a study of CD8 T cells in ankylosing spondylitis. General study findings and limits: Characteristic of ankylosing spondylitis blood, it appeared, was a TCR beta motif comprising several highly homologous variants.

The clonotype comes from a male donor with ankylosing spondylitis or in good health (not recorded which). Material for sequencing was blood, either unsorted or a sorted T cell fraction (not recorded which). The genes are TRBV28 and TRBJ2-7, with D perhaps matching TRBD2 (6 bases). CDR3 sequence: CASRRGHNYEQYF. In DNA, the CDR3 is TGTGCCAGCAGGCGGGGCCATAACTACGAGCAGTACTTC.